This T cell receptor beta chain was recovered during a study of blood T cell repertoires in COVID-19. Study-wide background: In each case, the material was cDNA or gDNA derived from T cells, B-cell-depleted T cells, or PBMCs.

Here immunoSEQ multiplex PCR was the method, and the copy in TCRdb shows in-frame clones only, minus some. The sample carries about 120,000 clones, 80% to 85% recorded once. This CDR3 comprises 17 residues. The J segment lost 5 bases and the V segment lost 3 bases, leaving 16 bases of the junction unmatched. Germline V gene data show CDR1 as SGDLS and CDR2 as YYNGEE. The rearrangement uses TRBV9 and TRBJ1-2; 7 nucleotides line up with TRBD1. The sample comprised peripheral blood. The sequence came from a woman aged 50 to 65 with acute or convalescent COVID-19. CDR3 bases: TGTGCCAGCAGCGCTGAGGGACAGTGGATAGCAGGGTATGGCTACACCTTC. This sequence encodes CASSAEGQWIAGYGYTF.